This TCR beta chain was sequenced during a study of T cells in Graves' hyperthyroidism and ophthalmopathy. RNA transcripts provided the source from which TCR beta CDR3 regions were amplified. A set of HTBI primers served as the primers for a first-round RT-PCR of the TCR CDR3. TCRdb reprocessed the multiplex PCR reads with MiXCR, giving one entry per CDR3 protein. The sample lists 400,000 to 600,000 distinct CDR3 sequences; roughly a sixth were seen once. V gave up 8 bases and J gave up 9 bases, with 17 bases separating them. The CDR3 has 12 residues. Germline V gene data show CDR1 as DFQATT and CDR2 as SNEGSKA (reference sequence). PBMCs were sourced from roughly 9.7 ml fresh peripheral blood.

Sequenced: blood. This TCR came from a woman aged 30 to 39 with Graves' ophthalmopathy. The genes are TRBV20-1 and TRBJ2-4; D not resolved. The CDR3, as DNA: TGCAGTAGTATTTCAGGAGTAGGCATTCAGTACTTC. Translation: CSSISGVGIQYF.